These 2 T cell receptor beta chains were all obtained from the same sample, sequenced in a study of T cell responses to AZD1222 COVID-19 vaccine. The assay was immunoSEQ multiplex PCR, and TCRdb's table has in-frame clones only and misses some. This table holds about 100,000 clones, 80% to 90% found once. This specimen was peripheral blood, taken on day 0 of AZD1222 vaccination. The receptors shown here come from an adult in good health.

The chain uses TRBV6-5 and TRBJ1-2; D uncertain. Germline lookup yields CDR1 MNHEY and CDR2 SVGAGI. With 4 bases removed from V and 3 bases from J, the gap between germline ends came to 9 bases. The CDR3 covers 13 residues. Here the CDR3 reads CASSSGTYYGYTF. For the CDR3, the DNA is TGTGCCAGCAGTTCCGGAACGTACTATGGCTACACCTTC.

The chain recombines TRBV2 with TRBJ1-1, with D possibly matching TRBD1 (5 bases). The germline V and J ends were trimmed by 6 bases and 0 bases, with 14 bases remaining between them. The CDR3 covers 15 residues. Germline lookup yields CDR1 SNHLY and CDR2 FYNNEI. CDR3 loop: CASRGPGAMNTEAFF. CDR3 coding DNA: TGTGCCAGCAGGGGCCCCGGGGCCATGAACACTGAAGCTTTCTTT.